This T cell receptor beta chain was found in a study of blood T cells in healthy people across ages. For the second PCR, which ran for about 7 to 11 cycles, a sample-barcoded 5' primer and a J-beta primer mix were used. CDR3-containing paired-end reads numbered at least 3 million in each sample. In TCRdb, the 5' RACE reads were re-called with MiXCR into one record per CDR3 protein. The sample lists some 860,000 distinct CDR3 sequences, around three fifths occurring once. The CDR3 spans 13 residues. Per the germline V gene, CDR1 is MGHRA and CDR2 is YSYEKL. V was shortened by 2 bases and J by 6 bases, with 11 bases between the two germline ends. PBMCs were isolated at a quantity of at least 6.5 million per sample.

The sample consisted of blood. The receptor was isolated from a man aged 35-49 years in good health. V is TRBV4-1 and J is TRBJ2-7; D remains unclear. Written as DNA, the CDR3 is TGCGCCAGCAGCCAACATGTTGGGATCGAGCAGTACTTC. Protein product: CASSQHVGIEQYF.